This TCR beta chain came from a study of post-analysis software for immune sequencing data. Comments on this clonotype: What it binds is unknown.

Overall study findings and caveats: Co-batched samples clustered tightly together by F measure. Patients showed TRBV5-6, TRBV5-1 and TRBV20-1 among five TRBV segments more frequent than in controls.

Presence of unique molecular identifiers characterized the TCR beta cDNA libraries. TCRdb itself ran the PCR reads through MiXCR, one entry per CDR3 protein. The sample shows 350,000 to 450,000 distinct CDR3 sequences, less than 40% of them seen only once. V was clipped by 4 bases and J by 3 bases; unmatched bases: 6. Per the germline V gene, CDR1 is ENHRY and CDR2 is SYGVKD. There are 15 residues in the CDR3. The receptor was derived from a girl aged 5-17 years with multiple sclerosis. The V call is TRBV10-3, the J call TRBJ2-1, with 7 bases matching TRBD1. The material sequenced was blood. This chain's CDR3 is CAISATGADYNEQFF. CDR3 DNA sequence: TGTGCCATCAGTGCCACAGGGGCCGACTACAATGAGCAGTTCTTC.